Below are 19 T cell receptor beta chains sequenced from a single sample in a study of T cell responses to AZD1222 COVID-19 vaccine. The method was immunoSEQ multiplex PCR; TCRdb's version includes in-frame clones alone and lacks a portion of them. The sample carries approximately 70,000 clones, around 89% recorded once. The specimen was peripheral blood, collected 28 days after the second dose of the MenACWY control vaccine. These receptors were obtained from an adult who received the MenACWY meningococcal vaccine as a control.

The chain joins TRBV5-1 to TRBJ1-1, with 7 bases matching TRBD1. The CDR3 runs 15 residues. Germline loops: CDR1 SGHRS, CDR2 YFSETQ. The V segment lost 4 bases and the J segment 3 bases; nucleotides outside the gene matches: 9. CDR3 DNA: TGCGCCAGCAGCCCGCAACAGGGGCAGGACACTGAAGCTTTCTTT. It translates to CASSPQQGQDTEAFF.

The chain recombines TRBV28 with TRBJ2-5, with no clear D. Trimming cost V 5 bases and J 2 bases, with 6 bases left between them. The germline V gene has CDR1 MDHEN and CDR2 SYDVKM. The length of the CDR3 is 12 residues. The CDR3 region has the DNA TGTGCCAGCAGTACCCCGCAAGAGACCCAGTACTTC. Amino acids: CASSTPQETQYF. The full variable domain, with the rest looked up from reference TRBV28 and TRBJ2-5, is DVKVTQSSRYLVKRTGEKVFLECVQDMDHENMFWYRQDPGLGLRLIYFSYDVKMKEKGDIPEGYSVSREKKERFSLILESASTNQTSMYLCASSTPQETQYFGPGTRLLVL.

This clone was picked up one time. V is TRBV18 and J is TRBJ2-1; D is ambiguous. V was trimmed by 3 bases and J by 8 bases, leaving 5 bases between them. The length of the CDR3 is 11 residues. CDR1 and CDR2 from the germline V gene are KGHSH and LQKENI. Written as DNA, the CDR3 is TGTGCCAGCTCACCTGACTATGAGCAGTTCTTC. Its protein is CASSPDYEQFF.

The chain has TRBV18 and TRBJ2-5; possibly TRBD2 for D (5 bases). Germline values: CDR1 KGHSH, CDR2 LQKENI. The CDR3 is made up of 14 amino acids. V lost 1 base and J lost 3, with 9 bases in between. CDR3 in DNA: TGTGCCAGCTCACCACTCGGGCGGGAAGAGACCCAGTACTTC. Protein: CASSPLGREETQYF. Filled out from reference TRBV18 and TRBJ2-5, the complete variable domain reads NAGVMQNPRHLVRRRGQEARLRCSPMKGHSHVYWYRQLPEEGLKFMVYLQKENIIDESGMPKERFSAEFPKEGPSILRIQQVVRGDSAAYFCASSPLGREETQYFGPGTRLLVL.

The V gene is TRBV29-1, the J gene TRBJ2-7; 14 bases agree with TRBD2. This CDR3 is 20 amino acids long. V lost 0 bases, J lost 5 bases, and 18 bases stayed unmatched. Per the germline V gene, CDR1 is SQVTM and CDR2 is ANQGSEA. CDR3 amino acids: CSVEDPKGHPGTSGRNEQYF. CDR3 nucleotides: TGCAGCGTTGAAGATCCTAAGGGGCACCCCGGGACTAGCGGGAGAAACGAGCAGTACTTC.

The chain combines TRBV24-1 with TRBJ2-7; 8 bases line up with TRBD1. Germline CDR1 and CDR2: KGHDR and SFDVKD. The V and J ends lost 2 bases and 5 bases, in that order; junction bases with no gene match: 10. The CDR3 totals 16 residues. In DNA form, the CDR3 reads TGTGCCACCAGTGATTCGACTCGGACAGGGAGCAACGAGCAGTACTTC. It translates to CATSDSTRTGSNEQYF.

CDR3 nucleotide sequence: TGTGCCAGCAGCTTGGGTAATGAGCAGTTCTTC. It translates to CASSLGNEQFF. This chain links TRBV5-6 with TRBJ2-1; no clear D. The CDR3 spans 11 residues. CDR1 is SGHDT, CDR2 YYEEEE, per germline. Trimming pared 0 bases from V and 7 bases from J, leaving 2 bases between.

This clone has more than one count but fewer than ten. This chain joins TRBV18 and TRBJ1-1; 7 bases fit TRBD1. V was pared by 4 bases and J by 0 bases, with 8 bases of the junction left unmatched. This CDR3 comprises 16 residues. Germline CDR1 reads KGHSH; CDR2 reads LQKENI. CDR3 amino acids: CASSQRGQRVNTEAFF. For the CDR3, the DNA is TGTGCCAGCTCACAGCGGGGACAGCGGGTGAACACTGAAGCTTTCTTT. The variable domain in full, with the rest retrieved from reference TRBV18 and TRBJ1-1, is NAGVMQNPRHLVRRRGQEARLRCSPMKGHSHVYWYRQLPEEGLKFMVYLQKENIIDESGMPKERFSAEFPKEGPSILRIQQVVRGDSAAYFCASSQRGQRVNTEAFFGQGTRLTVV.

This clone counts as medium-sized. The chain links TRBV10-2 to TRBJ1-1, with D unclear. This CDR3 region has 16 residues. Germline values: CDR1 WSHSY, CDR2 SAAADI. Trimming pared 4 bases from V and 3 bases from J, leaving 18 bases between. This CDR3 reads CASSVILGSPDTEAFF. The CDR3, as DNA: TGCGCCAGCAGTGTCATTCTTGGAAGTCCAGACACTGAAGCTTTCTTT.

This clone has a single count. The chain carries TRBV28 and TRBJ2-2, with TRBD2 identical over 7 bases. The CDR3 runs 19 residues. The V and J ends lost 6 bases and 0 bases, in that order; junction bases with no gene match: 16. Germline values: CDR1 MDHEN, CDR2 SYDVKM. The CDR3 reads CASSNPWSAGPTNTGELFF. Written as DNA, the CDR3 is TGTGCCAGCAGCAACCCGTGGTCAGCGGGGCCGACGAACACCGGGGAGCTGTTTTTT.

The rearrangement joins TRBV30 to TRBJ1-1, with 10 positions matching TRBD1. The V gene's germline CDR1 is GTSNPN and CDR2 SVGIG (reference sequence). CDR3 length: 14 residues. The junction had 6 bases not matched to a gene; V was cut back by 1 base and J by 7 bases. CDR3 sequence: CAWSGGQGFSEAFF. CDR3 nucleotide sequence: TGTGCCTGGAGTGGGGGACAGGGGTTTAGTGAAGCTTTCTTT.

The chain carries TRBV3-1 (or the pseudogene TRBV3-2) and TRBJ2-7, with unresolved D. Germline V gene data show CDR1 as LGHDT and CDR2 as YNNKEL (reference sequence). Trimming took 4 bases from V and 3 from J, leaving 7 bases between them. The CDR3 loop spans 12 amino acids. CDR3 region: CASSLGSYEQYF. The CDR3 coding sequence is TGTGCCAGCAGCCTCGGCAGCTACGAGCAGTACTTC.

This chain connects TRBV12-3 or TRBV12-4 to TRBJ2-1; D not resolved. V lost 7 bases to trimming and J lost 9 bases, with 16 bases between them. The CDR3 sequence is 13 residues long. Here the CDR3 DNA reads TGTGCCAGCACCATACTCGACTCGGGTGAGCAGTTCTTC. Protein: CASTILDSGEQFF.

The rearrangement uses TRBV6-5 and TRBJ1-1; TRBD1 might be the D (6 bases). Per germline, CDR1 MNHEY and CDR2 SVGAGI. The CDR3 extends over 14 amino acids. Trimming cost V 0 bases and J 5 bases, with 10 bases left between them. In DNA, the CDR3 is TGTGCCAGCAGTTACTCGTACCAGGGGACTGAAGCTTTCTTT. Amino acids: CASSYSYQGTEAFF.

The chain has TRBV6-5 and TRBJ2-7; TRBD1 matches 9 bases. This CDR3 contains 14 residues. The V segment lost 6 bases and the J segment 2 bases; nucleotides outside the gene matches: 5. CDR1 is MNHEY, CDR2 SVGAGI, per germline. The chain's CDR3 is CASSKGQGTYEQYF. DNA for the CDR3: TGTGCCAGCAGCAAGGGACAGGGTACCTACGAGCAGTACTTC.

The V and J genes are TRBV4-2 and TRBJ1-6, with 7 bases that match TRBD1. Germline V gene sequence: CDR1 LGHNA, CDR2 YNFKEQ. The CDR3 is 15 amino acids. The ends lost 5 bases at V and 7 bases at J; junction bases unmatched: 8. The CDR3 region is CASSSGQVENSPLHF. CDR3 nucleotide sequence: TGTGCCAGCAGCTCCGGACAGGTCGAAAATTCACCCCTCCACTTT.

V and J are TRBV6-5 and TRBJ1-1; tentative D call: TRBD1 (6 bases). CDR3 size: 12 residues. V lost 8 bases and J 3 bases, leaving 10 bases between the germline ends. The germline gives CDR1 MNHEY, CDR2 SVGAGI. The CDR3 sequence is CASLKGDTEAFF. Here the CDR3 DNA reads TGTGCCAGCCTAAAGGGGGACACTGAAGCTTTCTTT.

V gene TRBV28 combines with J gene TRBJ1-5; D possibly corresponds to TRBD1 (6 bases). V gave up 6 bases and J gave up 0 bases, with 12 bases separating them. Germline assignment: CDR1 MDHEN and CDR2 SYDVKM. The CDR3 is 15 residues long. The CDR3 region has the DNA TGTGCCAGCAGGTTACAGGGTTATAGCAATCAGCCCCAGCATTTT. Translated, it gives CASRLQGYSNQPQHF.

This clone has a handful of counts. This sequence joins TRBV6-5 and TRBJ2-1; 8 bases match TRBD2. Germline trimming cut 9 bases from V and 3 bases from J; bases unmatched to any gene: 7. CDR1 MNHEY and CDR2 SVGAGI come from the germline V gene. This CDR3 contains 14 residues. The CDR3 coding sequence is TGTGCCAGTTTTTCTAGCGGGTTCTACAATGAGCAGTTCTTC. It encodes CASFSSGFYNEQFF.